Described below is a single T cell receptor (beta chain) sequence and its context. The cohort comprised adults aged 18 to 89 years residing in under 30 US areas. The data were taken from a study of blood T cell repertoires in COVID-19. The protocol was immunoSEQ multiplex PCR, while the TCRdb copy is restricted to in-frame clones and leaves out a portion. The sample shows approximately 130,000 clones, roughly four fifths of them seen only once. The origin of this receptor is a man younger than 40 who had recovered from COVID-19. Sequencing was done on a sample of PBMCs or T cells enriched from blood (not recorded which).

The DNA of the CDR3 is TGTGCCAGCAGCGTAGAAGTGGTAGCTAACTATGGCTACACCTTC. Residues: CASSVEVVANYGYTF. The rearrangement links TRBV9 to TRBJ1-2; D remains ambiguous. Trimming pared 0 bases from V and 0 bases from J, leaving 9 bases between. The germline gives CDR1 SGDLS, CDR2 YYNGEE. CDR3 length: 15 residues.